This entry concerns a single TCR beta chain. Assay used: immunoSEQ multiplex PCR; TCRdb lists only in-frame clones, some missing. Of approximately 28,000 clones listed, about 89% are singletons. This sample is part of a study of chemoradiotherapy in HPV16-positive cancers. The CDR3 runs to 12 residues. V lost 3 bases to trimming and J lost 7 bases, with 7 bases between them. Looked up from germline, CDR1 is ENHRY and CDR2 is SYGVKD. This TCR came from a human donor with HPV-associated anogenital cancer. The material was blood, obtained from a patient who underwent chemoradiotherapy. The J gene is TRBJ1-5, the V gene TRBV10-3; a possible D gene is TRBD1 (6 bases). CDR3: CAISEQGQPQHF. CDR3 in DNA: TGTGCCATCAGTGAACAGGGACAGCCCCAGCATTTT.